One sample yielded the 21 T cell receptor beta chains listed below, sequenced in a study of regulatory T cells in long-lasting Graves disease. The time point: persistent/refractory GD, antithyroid drugs over 5 years with positive TRAb. After RNA was extracted from PBMCs, the TCR library was made from it. Combining iRepertoire HTBI primers with Arm-PCR of CDR3 regions, the authors built TCR beta libraries. TCRdb reprocessed the multiplex PCR reads via MiXCR and lists one record per CDR3 protein. The sample records about 660,000 distinct CDR3 sequences, 25% to 30% being singletons. Source: peripheral blood mononuclear cells (PBMCs), taken when the disease was refractory, from a patient treated with antithyroid drugs. These receptors all stem from a female donor with Graves disease.

The chain recombines TRBV12-3 or TRBV12-4 with TRBJ2-7; 12 bases are shared with TRBD2. After removal of 5 bases from V and 5 bases from J, the junction contained 4 bases not matched to a gene. The CDR3 sequence is 14 residues long. Written as DNA, the CDR3 is TGTGCCAGCAGTCGACTAGCGGGAGCGGACGAGCAGTACTTC. Its protein is CASSRLAGADEQYF.

The chain joins TRBV29-1 to TRBJ1-2; D unresolved. Germline assignment: CDR1 SQVTM and CDR2 ANQGSEA. V shed 3 bases and J shed 8 bases, with 19 bases lying between them. This CDR3 region has 14 residues. This CDR3 is CSVDVAASPVGYTF. The CDR3 DNA sequence: TGCAGCGTTGATGTAGCCGCCAGCCCAGTCGGCTACACCTTC.

This clonotype showed up just once. The chain joins TRBV20-1 to TRBJ2-3; D is possibly TRBD2 (5 bases). The V and J ends lost 5 bases and 2 bases respectively, with 11 bases between them. CDR1 and CDR2 from the germline V gene are DFQATT and SNEGSKA (reference sequence). The CDR3 runs to 13 residues. The CDR3 reads CSAPTGNTDTQYF. In DNA form, the CDR3 reads TGCAGTGCTCCGACGGGGAACACAGATACGCAGTATTTT.

The rearrangement links TRBV9 to TRBJ1-1, with D possibly matching TRBD1 (6 bases). The V and J ends lost 0 bases and 2 bases respectively, with 17 bases between them. Germline V gene sequence: CDR1 SGDLS, CDR2 YYNGEE. The CDR3 extends over 17 amino acids. The CDR3 sequence is CASSVGGPGALNTEAFF. The CDR3 DNA sequence: TGTGCCAGCAGCGTAGGGGGTCCAGGGGCGTTAAACACTGAAGCTTTCTTT.

This chain uses TRBV20-1 with TRBJ2-7, with TRBD2 matching over 7 bases. This CDR3 is 16 amino acids long. The germline gives CDR1 DFQATT, CDR2 SNEGSKA (reference sequence). Germline trimming cut 2 bases from V and 3 bases from J; bases unmatched to any gene: 13. The CDR3 region is CSARHPRSGAGYEQYF. The DNA for the CDR3 is TGCAGTGCTAGACACCCACGCAGCGGGGCGGGCTACGAGCAGTACTTC.

The J gene is TRBJ2-7, the V gene TRBV11-2; 8 bases align to TRBD1. The germline V gene has CDR1 SGHAT and CDR2 FQNNGV. The CDR3 runs to 15 residues. With V trimmed by 1 base and J by 5 bases, 7 bases remained unmatched. The CDR3 region is CASSLAGQGNHEQYF. In DNA, the CDR3 is TGTGCCAGCAGCTTAGCTGGACAGGGTAACCACGAGCAGTACTTC. The full variable domain, rest sourced from reference TRBV11-2 and TRBJ2-7, is EAGVAQSPRYKIIEKRQSVAFWCNPISGHATLYWYQQILGQGPKLLIQFQNNGVVDDSQLPKDRFSAERLKGVDSTLKIQPAKLEDSAVYLCASSLAGQGNHEQYFGPGTRLTVT.

This clonotype was detected a few times. V gene TRBV6-5 combines with J gene TRBJ1-5; D is unclear. V was pared by 2 bases and J by 7 bases, with 12 bases between. Per germline, CDR1 MNHEY and CDR2 SVGAGI. The CDR3 sequence is 14 residues long. The CDR3 DNA is TGTGCCAGCAGTTACCATGGTCCGGGGCAGCCCCAGCATTTT. Its protein product is CASSYHGPGQPQHF.

The count of this clonotype is one. The rearrangement joins TRBV10-3 to TRBJ2-1, with D maybe TRBD2 (6 bases). The CDR3 has 16 residues. The germline V and J ends were trimmed by 6 bases and 4 bases, with 19 bases remaining between them. The germline CDR1 and CDR2 sequences are ENHRY and SYGVKD. Here the CDR3 reads CAIRMGRDIDYNEQFF. The CDR3 DNA follows: TGTGCCATCAGGATGGGGCGGGATATAGATTACAATGAGCAGTTCTTC.

The chain links TRBV30 to TRBJ1-4; D possibly corresponds to TRBD1 (5 bases). This CDR3 comprises 16 residues. Germline CDR1 reads GTSNPN; CDR2 reads SVGIG (reference sequence). With 6 bases removed from V and 0 bases from J, the gap between germline ends came to 17 bases. CDR3 DNA: TGTGCCTGTAATAAGGGGACGGCCGCAACTAATGAAAAACTGTTTTTT. It encodes CACNKGTAATNEKLFF.

This clonotype has only a few counts. The chain uses TRBV9 and TRBJ1-2; tentatively, D is TRBD1 (5 bases). The CDR3 consists of 13 residues. Between the trimmed V and J ends, which lost 7 bases and 4 bases, there was a span of 14 bases. Germline V gives CDR1 SGDLS, CDR2 YYNGEE. The CDR3: CASGGARGYGYTF. In DNA form, the CDR3 reads TGTGCCAGCGGTGGGGCGCGTGGCTATGGCTACACCTTC.

The J gene is TRBJ1-4, the V gene TRBV29-1; 8 bases agree with TRBD1. Losses at the gene ends were 6 bases for V and 8 bases for J; bases not matched to a gene: 8. CDR1 SQVTM and CDR2 ANQGSEA come from the germline V gene. CDR3 length equals 13 residues. The CDR3 sequence: CSVAFGQGEKLFF. The CDR3 region has the DNA TGCAGCGTCGCTTTTGGACAGGGCGAAAAACTGTTTTTT.

The chain carries TRBV6-1 and TRBJ1-3; 8 bases match TRBD1. CDR3 length equals 14 residues. J gave up 4 bases and V 6 bases, and 5 bases lay outside the gene matches. Germline loops: CDR1 MNHNS, CDR2 SASEGT. The CDR3 sequence is CASRRQGYGNTIYF. The DNA of the CDR3 is TGTGCCAGCAGAAGACAGGGGTACGGAAACACCATATATTTT.

This clonotype came up a few times. The V call is TRBV20-1, the J call TRBJ2-7, with D possibly TRBD2 on 6 matching bases. This CDR3 spans 15 amino acids. Germline CDR1 DFQATT, CDR2 SNEGSKA (reference sequence). V was trimmed by 0 bases and J by 5 bases, leaving 17 bases between them. CDR3 sequence reads: CSARDPGRTINEQYF. As DNA, the CDR3 is TGCAGTGCTAGAGACCCCGGACGGACTATTAACGAGCAGTACTTC.

This chain joins TRBV28 and TRBJ1-2, with 8 bases that match TRBD1. The germline V gene has CDR1 MDHEN and CDR2 SYDVKM. The CDR3 runs to 12 residues. The ends lost 11 bases at V and 7 bases at J; junction bases unmatched: 9. The CDR3 bases are TGTGCCGGCACTGAAACAGGGGGTGGCTACACCTTC. As protein: CAGTETGGGYTF.

V is TRBV6-1 and J is TRBJ1-1, with D perhaps matching TRBD1 (6 bases). The CDR3 has 16 residues. Trimming removed 6 bases from V and 5 bases from J, with 22 bases in between. Per the germline V gene, CDR1 is MNHNS and CDR2 is SASEGT. In DNA, the CDR3 is TGTGCCAGCAGCTCCCCCGCCCAGCGGGGGCCTACTGAAGCTTTCTTT. Its translation: CASSSPAQRGPTEAFF.

The table lists this clonotype with a few counts. The chain has TRBV6-2 or TRBV6-3 and TRBJ1-1; D unclear. The CDR3 has 14 residues. CDR1 MNHEY and CDR2 SVGEGT come from the germline V gene. Trimming shortened V by 3 bases and J by 3 bases, and 11 bases separated the two germline ends. As DNA, the CDR3 is TGTGCCAGCAGTTATTGGGAGTTGGACACTGAAGCTTTCTTT. Translation: CASSYWELDTEAFF.

This clonotype was seen many times. The chain employs TRBV6-1 and TRBJ2-5; weak D call: TRBD1 (5 bases). The length of the CDR3 is 14 residues. Germline loops: CDR1 MNHNS, CDR2 SASEGT. Trimming stripped 2 bases from V and 2 bases from J, with 9 bases between. The CDR3: CASSEQGRQETQYF. DNA of the CDR3: TGTGCCAGCAGTGAACAGGGTCGGCAAGAGACCCAGTACTTC.

This clonotype has a count of ten or more. V is TRBV12-3 or TRBV12-4 and J is TRBJ1-4; 7 bases agree with TRBD1. The CDR3 runs 16 residues. Unmatched junction bases numbered 9, after V lost 0 bases and J lost 8 bases. In DNA form, the CDR3 reads TGTGCCAGCAGTTTAGCGGCACAGGGGTCGGTCGAAAAACTGTTTTTT. Translating it yields CASSLAAQGSVEKLFF.

In its sample, this clonotype was seen many times. The V and J genes are TRBV6-1 and TRBJ1-2, with unresolved D. The V end lost 5 bases, the J end lost 4 bases, and 14 bases lay between the germline ends. CDR1 is MNHNS, CDR2 SASEGT, per germline. The CDR3 contains 14 residues. CDR3 region: CASSHPAGSYGYTF. In nucleotides, the CDR3 is TGTGCCAGCAGTCACCCAGCGGGGAGCTATGGCTACACCTTC.

As regards this clonotype: A read error may be the cause here, since a much bigger clone is one base away. The genes are TRBV6-5 and TRBJ1-5, with D perhaps matching TRBD1 (5 bases). The CDR3 extends over 16 amino acids. Germline values: CDR1 MNHEY, CDR2 SVGAGI. Trimming stripped 2 bases from V and 3 bases from J, with 14 bases between. In DNA form, the CDR3 reads TGTGCCAGCAGTTACGACCGACAGAGGTCCAATCAGCCCCAGCATTTT. This sequence encodes CASSYDRQRSNQPQHF.

This clonotype has a handful of counts. The chain carries TRBV7-9 and TRBJ1-5; TRBD1 aligns across 10 bases. V gave up 5 bases and J gave up 3 bases; unmatched junction bases: 10. CDR3 length: 17 residues. Germline loops: CDR1 SEHNR, CDR2 FQNEAQ (reference sequence). CDR3 in amino acids: CASSLGQGRAPNQPQHF. As DNA, the CDR3 is TGTGCCAGCAGCCTGGGACAGGGGCGAGCTCCCAATCAGCCCCAGCATTTT.